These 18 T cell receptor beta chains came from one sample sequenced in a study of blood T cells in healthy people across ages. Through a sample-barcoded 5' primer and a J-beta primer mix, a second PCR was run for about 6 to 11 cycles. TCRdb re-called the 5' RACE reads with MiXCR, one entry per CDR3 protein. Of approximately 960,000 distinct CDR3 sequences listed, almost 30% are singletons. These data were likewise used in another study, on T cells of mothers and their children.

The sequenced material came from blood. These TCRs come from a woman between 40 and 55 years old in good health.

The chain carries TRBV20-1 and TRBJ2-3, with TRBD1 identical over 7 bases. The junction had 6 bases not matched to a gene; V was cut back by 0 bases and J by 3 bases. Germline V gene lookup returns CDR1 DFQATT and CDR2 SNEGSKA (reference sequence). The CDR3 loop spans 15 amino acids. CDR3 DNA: TGCAGTGCTAGAGATCTGGGCAGGGGGACAGATACGCAGTATTTT. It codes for CSARDLGRGTDTQYF.

The CDR3 region is CSARDRRGGGLSTDTQYF. In DNA, the CDR3 is TGCAGTGCTAGAGACCGCCGGGGCGGGGGGCTAAGCACAGATACGCAGTATTTT. This rearrangement joins TRBV20-1 to TRBJ2-3; 8 nucleotides agree with TRBD2. The CDR3 spans 18 residues. J gave up 0 bases and V 0 bases, and 11 bases lay outside the gene matches. Germline lookup yields CDR1 DFQATT and CDR2 SNEGSKA (reference sequence).

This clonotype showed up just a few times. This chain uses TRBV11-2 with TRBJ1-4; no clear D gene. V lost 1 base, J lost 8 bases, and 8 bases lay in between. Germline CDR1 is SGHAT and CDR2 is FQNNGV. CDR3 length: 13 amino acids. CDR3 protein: CASSLARLEKLFF. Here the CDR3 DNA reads TGTGCCAGCAGCTTAGCTAGACTCGAAAAACTGTTTTTT.

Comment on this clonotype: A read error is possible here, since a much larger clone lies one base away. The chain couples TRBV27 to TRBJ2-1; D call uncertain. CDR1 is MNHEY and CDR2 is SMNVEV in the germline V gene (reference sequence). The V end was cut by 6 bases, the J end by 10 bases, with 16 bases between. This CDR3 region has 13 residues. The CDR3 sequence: CASSPRPSAEQFF. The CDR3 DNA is TGTGCCAGCAGCCCCAGACCGTCCGCCGAGCAGTTCTTC.

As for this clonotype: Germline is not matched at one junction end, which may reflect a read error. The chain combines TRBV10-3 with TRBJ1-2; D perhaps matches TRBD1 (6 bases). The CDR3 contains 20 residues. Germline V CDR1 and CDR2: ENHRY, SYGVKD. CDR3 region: CVISEWTRGFRKKANYGYTF. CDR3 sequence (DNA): TGTGTCATCAGTGAATGGACGAGGGGGTTTCGGAAGAAAGCTAACTATGGCTACACCTTC.

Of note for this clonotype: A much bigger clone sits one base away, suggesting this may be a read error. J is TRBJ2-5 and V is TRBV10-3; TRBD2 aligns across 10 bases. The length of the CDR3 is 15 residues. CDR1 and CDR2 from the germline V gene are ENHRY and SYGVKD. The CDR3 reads CAVSTSGAPQETRYF. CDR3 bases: TGTGCCGTCTCTACTAGCGGGGCTCCACAAGAGACCCGGTACTTC.

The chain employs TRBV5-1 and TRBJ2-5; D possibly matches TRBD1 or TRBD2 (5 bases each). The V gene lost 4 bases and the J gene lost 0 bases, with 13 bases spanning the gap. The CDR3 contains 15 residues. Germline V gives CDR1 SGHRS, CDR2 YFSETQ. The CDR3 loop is CASSKGTQNQETQYF. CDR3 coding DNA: TGCGCCAGCAGCAAAGGGACCCAAAACCAAGAGACCCAGTACTTC. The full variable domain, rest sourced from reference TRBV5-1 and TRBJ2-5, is KAGVTQTPRYLIKTRGQQVTLSCSPISGHRSVSWYQQTPGQGLQFLFEYFSETQRNKGNFPGRFSGRQFSNSRSEMNVSTLELGDSALYLCASSKGTQNQETQYFGPGTRLLVL.

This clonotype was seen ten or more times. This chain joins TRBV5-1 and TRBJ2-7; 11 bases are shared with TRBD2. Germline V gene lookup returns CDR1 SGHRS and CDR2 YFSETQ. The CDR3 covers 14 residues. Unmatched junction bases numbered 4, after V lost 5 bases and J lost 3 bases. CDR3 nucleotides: TGCGCCAGCAGAATGGGACTAGCGGTCTACGAGCAGTACTTC. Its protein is CASRMGLAVYEQYF.

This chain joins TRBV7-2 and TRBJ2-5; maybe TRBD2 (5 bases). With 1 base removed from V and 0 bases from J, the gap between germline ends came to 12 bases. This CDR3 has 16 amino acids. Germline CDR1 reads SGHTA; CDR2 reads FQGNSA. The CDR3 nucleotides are TGTGCCAGCAGCTTAGGAGGACTTACGTACCAAGAGACCCAGTACTTC. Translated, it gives CASSLGGLTYQETQYF. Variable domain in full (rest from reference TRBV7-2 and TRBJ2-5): GAGVSQSPSNKVTEKGKDVELRCDPISGHTALYWYRQSLGQGLEFLIYFQGNSAPDKSGLPSDRFSAERTGGSVSTLTIQRTQQEDSAVYLCASSLGGLTYQETQYFGPGTRLLVL.

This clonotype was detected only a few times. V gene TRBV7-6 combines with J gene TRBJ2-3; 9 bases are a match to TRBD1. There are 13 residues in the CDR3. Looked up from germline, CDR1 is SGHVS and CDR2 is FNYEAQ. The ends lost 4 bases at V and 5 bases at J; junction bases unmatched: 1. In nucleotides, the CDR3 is TGTGCCAGCAGCTACAGGGGGCAAGATACGCAGTATTTT. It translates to CASSYRGQDTQYF.

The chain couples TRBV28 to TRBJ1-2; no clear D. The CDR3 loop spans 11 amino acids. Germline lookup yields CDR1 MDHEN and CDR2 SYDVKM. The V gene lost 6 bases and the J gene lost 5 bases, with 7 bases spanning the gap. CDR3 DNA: TGTGCCAGCAGGTTCTTGTATGGCTACACCTTC. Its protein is CASRFLYGYTF.

The CDR3 DNA follows: TGCAGTGCTAGAGGTTGGGAGATTCAGCCCCAGCATTTT. Residues: CSARGWEIQPQHF. The chain links TRBV20-1 to TRBJ1-5; no definite D call. The CDR3 consists of 13 residues. The germline V gene encodes CDR1 DFQATT and CDR2 SNEGSKA (reference sequence). V was pared by 1 base and J by 6 bases, with 10 bases between.

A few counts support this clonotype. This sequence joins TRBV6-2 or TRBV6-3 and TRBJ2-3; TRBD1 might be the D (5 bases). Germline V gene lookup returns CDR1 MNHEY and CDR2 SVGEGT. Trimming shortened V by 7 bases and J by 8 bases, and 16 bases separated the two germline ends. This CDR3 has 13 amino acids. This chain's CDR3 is CASKQGSTGTQYF. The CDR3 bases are TGTGCCAGCAAGCAGGGCTCAACGGGTACGCAGTATTTT.

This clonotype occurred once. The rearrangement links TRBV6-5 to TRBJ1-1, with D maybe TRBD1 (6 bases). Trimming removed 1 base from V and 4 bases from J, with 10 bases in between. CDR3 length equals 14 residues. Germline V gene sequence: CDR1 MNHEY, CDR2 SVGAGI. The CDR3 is CASSYFGGATEAFF. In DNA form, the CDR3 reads TGTGCCAGCAGTTACTTCGGGGGGGCCACTGAAGCTTTCTTT.

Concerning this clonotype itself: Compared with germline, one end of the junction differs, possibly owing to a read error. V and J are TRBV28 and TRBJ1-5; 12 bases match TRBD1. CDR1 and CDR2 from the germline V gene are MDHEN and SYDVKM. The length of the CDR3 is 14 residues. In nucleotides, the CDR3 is TGTACCAGCAGGGGGACAGGGGGCGCGCAGCCCCAGCATTTT. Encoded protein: CTSRGTGGAQPQHF.

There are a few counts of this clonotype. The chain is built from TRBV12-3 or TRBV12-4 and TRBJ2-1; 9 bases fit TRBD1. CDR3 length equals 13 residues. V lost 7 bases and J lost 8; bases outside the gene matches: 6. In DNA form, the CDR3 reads TGTGCCAGCAACGTACAGGGGGCCCATGAGCAGTTCTTC. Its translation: CASNVQGAHEQFF.

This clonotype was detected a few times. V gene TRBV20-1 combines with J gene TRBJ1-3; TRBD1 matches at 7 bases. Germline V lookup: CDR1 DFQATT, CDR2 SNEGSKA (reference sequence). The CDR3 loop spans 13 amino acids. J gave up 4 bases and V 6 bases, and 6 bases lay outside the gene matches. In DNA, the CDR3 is TGCAGTGCCGCCTGGGACAGCGGAAACACCATATATTTT. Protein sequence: CSAAWDSGNTIYF.

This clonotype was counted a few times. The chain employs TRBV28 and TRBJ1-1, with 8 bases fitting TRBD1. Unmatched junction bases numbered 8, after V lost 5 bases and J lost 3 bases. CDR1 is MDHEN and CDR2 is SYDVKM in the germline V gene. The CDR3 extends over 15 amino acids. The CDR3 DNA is TGTGCCAGCAGTACACACAGGGGGAAGGACACTGAAGCTTTCTTT. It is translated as CASSTHRGKDTEAFF.